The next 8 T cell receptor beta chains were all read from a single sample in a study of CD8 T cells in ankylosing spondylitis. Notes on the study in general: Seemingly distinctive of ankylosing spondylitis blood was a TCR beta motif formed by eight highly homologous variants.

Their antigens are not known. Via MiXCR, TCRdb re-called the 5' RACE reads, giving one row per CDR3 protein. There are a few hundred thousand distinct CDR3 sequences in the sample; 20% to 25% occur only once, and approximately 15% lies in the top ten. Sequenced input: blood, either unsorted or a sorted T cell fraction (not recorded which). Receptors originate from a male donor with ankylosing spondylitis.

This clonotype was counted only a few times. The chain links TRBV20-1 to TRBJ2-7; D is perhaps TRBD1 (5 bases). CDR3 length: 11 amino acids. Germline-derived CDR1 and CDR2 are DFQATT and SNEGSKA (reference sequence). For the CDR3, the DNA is TGCAGGGTAGAGGACACCTACGAGCAGTACTTC. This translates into CRVEDTYEQYF.

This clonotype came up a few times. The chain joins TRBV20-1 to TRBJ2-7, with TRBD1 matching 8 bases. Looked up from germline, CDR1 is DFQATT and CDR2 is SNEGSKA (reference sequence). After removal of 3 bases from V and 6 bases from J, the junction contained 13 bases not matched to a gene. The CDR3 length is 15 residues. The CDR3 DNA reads TGCAGTGCTAGGGCCGGCAGGACAGGGTCTTCCGAGCAGTACTTC. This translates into CSARAGRTGSSEQYF.

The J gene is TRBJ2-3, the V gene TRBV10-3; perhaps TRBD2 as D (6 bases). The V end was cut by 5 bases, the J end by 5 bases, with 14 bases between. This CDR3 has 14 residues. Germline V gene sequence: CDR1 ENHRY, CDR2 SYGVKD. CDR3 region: CAISKVAEGDTQYF. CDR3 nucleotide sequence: TGTGCCATCAGTAAAGTAGCGGAGGGAGATACGCAGTATTTT.

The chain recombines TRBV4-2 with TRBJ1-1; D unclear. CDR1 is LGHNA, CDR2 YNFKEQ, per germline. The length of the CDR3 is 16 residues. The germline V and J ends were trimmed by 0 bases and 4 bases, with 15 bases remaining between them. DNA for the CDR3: TGTGCCAGCAGCCAAGATCCCGGGGTTTCCGGCACTGAAGCTTTCTTT. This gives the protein CASSQDPGVSGTEAFF.

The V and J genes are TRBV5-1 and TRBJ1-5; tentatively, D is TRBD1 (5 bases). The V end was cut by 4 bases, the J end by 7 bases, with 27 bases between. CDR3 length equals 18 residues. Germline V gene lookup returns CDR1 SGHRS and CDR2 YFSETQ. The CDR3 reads CASSRRSGRESTGQPQHF. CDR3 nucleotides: TGCGCCAGCAGCCGGCGATCGGGCCGGGAGTCTACAGGACAGCCCCAGCATTTT.

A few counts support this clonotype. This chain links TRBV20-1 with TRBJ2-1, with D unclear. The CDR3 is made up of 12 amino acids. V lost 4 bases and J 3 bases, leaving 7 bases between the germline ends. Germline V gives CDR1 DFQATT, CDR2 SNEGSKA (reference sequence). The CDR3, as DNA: TGCAGTGCTACCTCAGTCTACAATGAGCAGTTCTTC. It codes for CSATSVYNEQFF.

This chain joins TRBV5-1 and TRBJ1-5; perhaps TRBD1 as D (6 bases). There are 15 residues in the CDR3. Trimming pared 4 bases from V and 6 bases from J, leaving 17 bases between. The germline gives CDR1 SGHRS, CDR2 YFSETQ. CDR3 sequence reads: CASSPFPGALQPQHF. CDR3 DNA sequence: TGCGCCAGCAGCCCCTTCCCAGGGGCTCTTCAGCCCCAGCATTTT.

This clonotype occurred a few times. In DNA, the CDR3 is TGTGCCAGCAGCTTAGGGTACACGGTAACGAACACTGAAGCTTTCTTT. Translated, it gives CASSLGYTVTNTEAFF. The chain couples TRBV7-2 to TRBJ1-1; D not resolved. Germline values: CDR1 SGHTA, CDR2 FQGNSA. The V gene lost 1 base and the J gene lost 1 base, with 13 bases spanning the gap. CDR3 length: 16 residues.